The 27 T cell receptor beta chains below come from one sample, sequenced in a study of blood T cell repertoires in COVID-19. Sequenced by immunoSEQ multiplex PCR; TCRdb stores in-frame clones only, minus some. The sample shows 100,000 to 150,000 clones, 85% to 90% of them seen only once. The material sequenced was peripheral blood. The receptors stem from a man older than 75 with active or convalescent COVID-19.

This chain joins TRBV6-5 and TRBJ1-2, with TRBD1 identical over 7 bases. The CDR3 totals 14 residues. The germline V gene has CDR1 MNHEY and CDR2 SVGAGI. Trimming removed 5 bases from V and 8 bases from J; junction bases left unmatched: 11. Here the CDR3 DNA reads TGTGCCAGCAGTACTTACCGGGACAGTCGGGGCTACACCTTC. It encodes CASSTYRDSRGYTF.

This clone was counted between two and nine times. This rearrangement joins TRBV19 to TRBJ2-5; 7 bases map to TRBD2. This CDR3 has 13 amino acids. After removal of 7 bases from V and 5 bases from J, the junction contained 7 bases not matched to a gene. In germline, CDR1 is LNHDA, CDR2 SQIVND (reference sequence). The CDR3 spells CASKTQGGETQYF. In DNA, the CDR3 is TGTGCCAGTAAGACCCAGGGAGGGGAGACCCAGTACTTC.

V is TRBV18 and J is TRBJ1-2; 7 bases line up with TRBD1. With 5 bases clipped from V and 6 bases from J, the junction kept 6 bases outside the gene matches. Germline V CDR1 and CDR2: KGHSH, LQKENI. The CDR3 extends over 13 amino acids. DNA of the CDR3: TGTGCCAGCTCAGCTGACAGGGTTAATGGCTACACCTTC. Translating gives CASSADRVNGYTF.

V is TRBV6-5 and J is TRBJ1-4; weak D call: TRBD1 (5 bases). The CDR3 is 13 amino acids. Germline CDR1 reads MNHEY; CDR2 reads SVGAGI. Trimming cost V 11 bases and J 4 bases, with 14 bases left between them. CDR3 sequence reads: CAGGSRVNEKLFF. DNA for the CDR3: TGTGCCGGCGGAAGCAGGGTTAATGAAAAACTGTTTTTT.

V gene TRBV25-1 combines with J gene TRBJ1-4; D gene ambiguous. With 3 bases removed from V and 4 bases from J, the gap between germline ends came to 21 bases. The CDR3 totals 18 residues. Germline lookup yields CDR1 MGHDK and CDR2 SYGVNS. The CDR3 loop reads CASSDRGRVQSGNEKLFF. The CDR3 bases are TGTGCCAGCAGTGATAGAGGTCGAGTTCAGAGTGGTAATGAAAAACTGTTTTTT.

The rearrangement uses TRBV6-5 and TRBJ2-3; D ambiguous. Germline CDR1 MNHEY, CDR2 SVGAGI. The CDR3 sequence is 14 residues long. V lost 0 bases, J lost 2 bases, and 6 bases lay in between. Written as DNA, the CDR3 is TGTGCCAGCAGTTACTCGCCTAACACAGATACGCAGTATTTT. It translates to CASSYSPNTDTQYF.

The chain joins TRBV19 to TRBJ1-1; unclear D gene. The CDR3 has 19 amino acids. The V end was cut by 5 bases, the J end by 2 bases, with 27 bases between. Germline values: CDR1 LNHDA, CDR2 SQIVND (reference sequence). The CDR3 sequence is CASSSVEGGVTLGNTEAFF. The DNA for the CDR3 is TGTGCCAGTAGTTCCGTGGAGGGCGGGGTTACTTTGGGAAACACTGAAGCTTTCTTT. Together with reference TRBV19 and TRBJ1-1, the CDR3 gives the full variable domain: DGGITQSPKYLFRKEGQNVTLSCEQNLNHDAMYWYRQDPGQGLRLIYYSQIVNDFQKGDIAEGYSVSREKKESFPLTVTSAQKNPTAFYLCASSSVEGGVTLGNTEAFFGQGTRLTVV.

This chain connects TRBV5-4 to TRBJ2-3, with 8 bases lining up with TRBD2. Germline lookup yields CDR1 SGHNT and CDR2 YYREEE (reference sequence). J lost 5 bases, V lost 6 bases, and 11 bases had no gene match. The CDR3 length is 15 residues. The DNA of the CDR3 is TGTGCCAGCATCCCTCCCGGGGGGGCGGGAGATACGCAGTATTTT. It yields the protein CASIPPGGAGDTQYF.

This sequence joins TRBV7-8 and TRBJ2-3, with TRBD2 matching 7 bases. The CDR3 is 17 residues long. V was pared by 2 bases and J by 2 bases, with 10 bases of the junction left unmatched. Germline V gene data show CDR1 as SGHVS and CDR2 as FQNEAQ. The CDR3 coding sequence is TGTGCCAGCAGCTTACGACCCCCACTAGCGACCACAGATACGCAGTATTTT. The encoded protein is CASSLRPPLATTDTQYF.

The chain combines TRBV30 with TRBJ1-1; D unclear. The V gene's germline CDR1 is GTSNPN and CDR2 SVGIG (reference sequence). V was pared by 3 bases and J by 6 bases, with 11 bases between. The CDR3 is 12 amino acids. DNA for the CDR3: TGTGCCTGGAGGTCGGGAGTGGCTGAAGCTTTCTTT. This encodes CAWRSGVAEAFF.

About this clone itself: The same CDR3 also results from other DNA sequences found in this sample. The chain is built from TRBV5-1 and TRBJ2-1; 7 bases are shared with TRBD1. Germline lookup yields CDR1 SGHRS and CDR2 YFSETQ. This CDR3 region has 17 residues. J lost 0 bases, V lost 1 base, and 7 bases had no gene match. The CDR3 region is CASSLTGTAFSYNEQFF. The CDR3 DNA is TGCGCCAGCAGCTTGACCGGGACAGCTTTCTCCTACAATGAGCAGTTCTTC.

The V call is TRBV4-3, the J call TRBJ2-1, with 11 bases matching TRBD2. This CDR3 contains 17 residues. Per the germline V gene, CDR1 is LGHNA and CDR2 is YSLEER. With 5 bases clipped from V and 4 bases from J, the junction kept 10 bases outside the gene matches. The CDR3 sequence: CASSADRGLAAYNEQFF. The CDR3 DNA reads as TGCGCCAGCAGCGCGGACAGGGGACTAGCGGCTTACAATGAGCAGTTCTTC.

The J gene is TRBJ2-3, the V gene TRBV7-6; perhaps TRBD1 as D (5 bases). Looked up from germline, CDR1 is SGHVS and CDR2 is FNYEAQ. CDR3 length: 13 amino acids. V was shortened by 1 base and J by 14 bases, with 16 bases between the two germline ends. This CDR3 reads CASSLGRGRVVYF. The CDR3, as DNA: TGTGCCAGCAGCTTAGGCCGTGGCAGGGTCGTGTATTTT. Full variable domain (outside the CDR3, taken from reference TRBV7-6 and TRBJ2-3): GAGVSQSPRYKVTKRGQDVALRCDPISGHVSLYWYRQALGQGPEFLTYFNYEAQQDKSGLPNDRFSAERPEGSISTLTIQRTEQRDSAMYRCASSLGRGRVVYFGPGTRLTVL.

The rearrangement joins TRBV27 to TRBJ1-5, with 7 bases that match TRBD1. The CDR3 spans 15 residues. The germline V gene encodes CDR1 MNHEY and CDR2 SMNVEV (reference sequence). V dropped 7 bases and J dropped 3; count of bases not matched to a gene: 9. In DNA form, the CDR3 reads TGTGCCAGCAAGACCCGAGGGACAGTCAATCAGCCCCAGCATTTT. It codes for CASKTRGTVNQPQHF.

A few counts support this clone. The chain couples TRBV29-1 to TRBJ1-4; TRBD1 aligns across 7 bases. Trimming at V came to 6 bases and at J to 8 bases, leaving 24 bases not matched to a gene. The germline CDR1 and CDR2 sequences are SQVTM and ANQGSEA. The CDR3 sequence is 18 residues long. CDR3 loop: CSVLPPGQITGLGEKLFF. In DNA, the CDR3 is TGCAGCGTCCTGCCTCCGGGACAGATAACCGGGCTAGGCGAAAAACTGTTTTTT. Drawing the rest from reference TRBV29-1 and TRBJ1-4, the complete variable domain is SAVISQKPSRDICQRGTSLTIQCQVDSQVTMMFWYRQQPGQSLTLIATANQGSEATYESGFVIDKFPISRPNLTFSTLTVSNMSPEDSSIYLCSVLPPGQITGLGEKLFFGSGTQLSVL.

CDR3 DNA sequence: TGTGCCAGCAGCCTGGAGGGTGAGCAGTTCTTC. As protein: CASSLEGEQFF. V usage is TRBV3-1 (or the pseudogene TRBV3-2) and J usage is TRBJ2-1, with D possibly matching TRBD2 (6 bases). V was trimmed by 4 bases and J by 9 bases, leaving 7 bases between them. Germline-derived CDR1 and CDR2 are LGHDT and YNNKEL (reference sequence). The CDR3 consists of 11 residues.

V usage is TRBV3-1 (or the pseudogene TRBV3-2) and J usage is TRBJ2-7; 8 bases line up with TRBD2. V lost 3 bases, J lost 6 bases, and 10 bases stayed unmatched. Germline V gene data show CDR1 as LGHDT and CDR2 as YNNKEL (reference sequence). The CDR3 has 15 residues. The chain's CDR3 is CASSQLGTRSSEQYF. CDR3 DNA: TGTGCCAGCAGCCAGTTGGGGACTAGGTCGTCCGAGCAGTACTTC.

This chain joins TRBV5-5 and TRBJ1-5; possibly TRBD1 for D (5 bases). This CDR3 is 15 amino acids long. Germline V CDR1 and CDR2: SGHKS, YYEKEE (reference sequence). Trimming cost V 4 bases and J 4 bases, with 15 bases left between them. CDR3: CASSPFGAGNQPQHF. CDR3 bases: TGTGCCAGCAGCCCGTTTGGAGCAGGGAATCAGCCCCAGCATTTT.

CDR3 amino acids: CASSQERTVNTEAFF. CDR3 nucleotides: TGTGCCAGCAGCCAAGAAAGAACGGTGAACACTGAAGCTTTCTTT. V is TRBV4-2 and J is TRBJ1-1; D not resolved. From germline, CDR1 is LGHNA and CDR2 YNFKEQ. Trimming removed 0 bases at V and 0 bases at J, with 8 bases between. CDR3 length equals 15 residues.

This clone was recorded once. The CDR3 DNA reads TGTGCCAGCAATCGAGGGACAGTAAATTCACCCCTCCACTTT. Encoded protein: CASNRGTVNSPLHF. The chain uses TRBV2 and TRBJ1-6, with TRBD1 matching 7 bases. V was pared by 7 bases and J by 7 bases, with 7 bases of the junction left unmatched. CDR3 length: 14 amino acids. In germline, CDR1 is SNHLY, CDR2 FYNNEI.

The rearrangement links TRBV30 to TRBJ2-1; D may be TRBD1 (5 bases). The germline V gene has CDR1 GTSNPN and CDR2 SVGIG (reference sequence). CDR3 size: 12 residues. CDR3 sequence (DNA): TGTGCACAGCAGGGCCAAAGTAATGAGCAGTTCTTC. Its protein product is CAQQGQSNEQFF.

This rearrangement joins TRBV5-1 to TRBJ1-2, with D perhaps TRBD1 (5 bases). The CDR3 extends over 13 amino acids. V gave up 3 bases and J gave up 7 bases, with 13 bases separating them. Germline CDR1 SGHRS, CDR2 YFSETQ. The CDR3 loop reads CASSSGGSGGYTF. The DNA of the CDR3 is TGCGCCAGCAGCTCCGGGGGAAGCGGTGGCTACACCTTC.

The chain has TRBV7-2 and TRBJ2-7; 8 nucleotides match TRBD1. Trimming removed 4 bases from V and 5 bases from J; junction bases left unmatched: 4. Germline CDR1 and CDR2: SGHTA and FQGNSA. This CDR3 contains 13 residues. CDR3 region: CASSSWTGNEQYF. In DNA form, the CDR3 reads TGTGCCAGCAGCTCCTGGACAGGGAACGAGCAGTACTTC.

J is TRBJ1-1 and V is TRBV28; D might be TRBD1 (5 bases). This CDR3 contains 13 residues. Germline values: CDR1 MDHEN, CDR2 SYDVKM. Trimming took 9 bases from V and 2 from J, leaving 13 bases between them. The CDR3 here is CASHWGFNTEAFF. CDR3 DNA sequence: TGTGCCAGTCACTGGGGCTTTAACACTGAAGCTTTCTTT. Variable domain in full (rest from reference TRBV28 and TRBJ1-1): DVKVTQSSRYLVKRTGEKVFLECVQDMDHENMFWYRQDPGLGLRLIYFSYDVKMKEKGDIPEGYSVSREKKERFSLILESASTNQTSMYLCASHWGFNTEAFFGQGTRLTVV.

CDR3 nucleotide sequence: TGTGCCAGCAACAAAATGACACCTAACACTGAAGCTTTCTTT. Translated: CASNKMTPNTEAFF. J is TRBJ1-1 and V is TRBV6-6, with no clear D. Trimming took off 7 bases at V and 2 bases at J, with 14 bases between the two ends. There are 14 residues in the CDR3. The germline CDR1 and CDR2 sequences are MNHNY and SVGAGI (reference sequence).

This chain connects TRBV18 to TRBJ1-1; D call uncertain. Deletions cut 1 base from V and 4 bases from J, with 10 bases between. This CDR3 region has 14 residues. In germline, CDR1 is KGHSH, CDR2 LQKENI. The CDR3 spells CASSPRWRFTEAFF. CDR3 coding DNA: TGTGCCAGCTCACCACGGTGGAGGTTCACTGAAGCTTTCTTT.

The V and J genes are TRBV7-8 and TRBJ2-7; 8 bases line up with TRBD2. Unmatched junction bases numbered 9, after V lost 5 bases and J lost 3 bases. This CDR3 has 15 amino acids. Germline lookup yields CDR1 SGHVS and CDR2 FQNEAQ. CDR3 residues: CASSTYRLASYEQYF. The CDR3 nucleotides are TGTGCCAGCAGCACCTACCGACTAGCGAGCTACGAGCAGTACTTC.